This TCR beta chain was captured in a study of blood T cells in healthy people across ages. Overall study context: Template switching recovered approximately one barcoded beta molecule for every two T cells. Study-level results: Comparison with aged donors showed that long-lived donors had more naive CD4+ cells and higher diversity.

CDR1 is SQVTM, CDR2 ANQGSEA, per germline. The CDR3 contains 14 residues. J gave up 7 bases and V 7 bases, and 13 bases lay outside the gene matches. A second roughly 6 to 11 cycle PCR used barcoded and J-beta primers. TCRdb itself ran the 5' RACE reads through MiXCR, one entry per CDR3 protein. The profile covers about 780,000 distinct CDR3 sequences, with 46% appearing a single time and over 15% taken by the ten largest. To note about this clonotype: Its target is unknown. A much bigger clone sits one base away, suggesting this may be a read error.

The TCR sequence derives from a man older than 75 in good health. The chain couples TRBV29-1 to TRBJ2-5, with 9 positions matching TRBD2. Sequenced sample: blood. The CDR3 is CSAAKAGGVGTQYF. The DNA of the CDR3 is TGCAGCGCCGCAAAGGCGGGAGGGGTGGGGACCCAGTACTTC. The entire variable domain, with the rest obtained from reference TRBV29-1 and TRBJ2-5, is as follows: SAVISQKPSRDICQRGTSLTIQCQVDSQVTMMFWYRQQPGQSLTLIATANQGSEATYESGFVIDKFPISRPNLTFSTLTVSNMSPEDSSIYLCSAAKAGGVGTQYFGPGTRLLVL.